Listed below are T cell receptor beta chains from one sample, sequenced in a study of CXCR3-negative and CXCR3-positive naive CD8 T cells. With the 5' RACE reads reprocessed, TCRdb shows one record per CDR3 protein and no DNA. This sample carries about 120,000 distinct CDR3 sequences, with nearly 0.5% going to the ten biggest clones. Sequencing was done on a sample of naive CXCR3- CD8+ T cells from blood. These receptor sequences come from a human donor in good health. Some clones in this sample may be carry-over from other donors' samples. The CDR3 runs from the conserved cysteine through the conserved F or W.

CDR3 | J | length | V
CASSLAGGHYEQYF | TRBJ2-7 | 14 | TRBV5-4
CASSLDGPLGPLHF | TRBJ1-6 | 14 | TRBV5-6
CASSSLAGVSYEQYF | TRBJ2-7 | 15 | TRBV12-3/TRBV12-4
CASSLVPGLRSYEQYF | TRBJ2-7 | 16 | TRBV5-1
CASSSGEPISGYTF | TRBJ1-2 | 14 | TRBV5-4
CASSLGTSGAYNEQFF | TRBJ2-1 | 16 | TRBV5-1
CASSLGSQETQYF | TRBJ2-5 | 13 | TRBV28
CASSIRTSFGANVLTF | TRBJ2-6 | 16 | TRBV28
CSAREPVSGANSPLHF | TRBJ1-6 | 16 | TRBV20-1
CASSLALFTGELFF | TRBJ2-2 | 14 | TRBV7-2
CASSPWGSTASYEQYF | TRBJ2-7 | 16 | TRBV28
CASSLTEGATGGINEQFF | TRBJ2-1 | 18 | TRBV7-6
CAISEGFGGGYSYNEQFF | TRBJ2-1 | 18 | TRBV10-3
CASSIGQGEAYEQYF | TRBJ2-7 | 15 | TRBV27
CASSPGGGTYEQYF | TRBJ2-7 | 14 | TRBV7-2
CASSATSGGHYEQFF | TRBJ2-1 | 15 | TRBV9